The 2 T cell receptor beta chains presented below share a single source sample, sequenced in a study of lymphopenia after photon versus proton radiotherapy. Only in-frame clones appear in the TCRdb table, and some are missing; sequencing was by immunoSEQ multiplex PCR. Here the sample spans tens of thousands of clones, under 90% being singletons. The source material was peripheral blood, sampled from a patient treated with proton-based radiotherapy. These receptors originate from a woman in her 70s with pancreatic cancer.

The chain couples TRBV19 to TRBJ1-5; 7 bases are shared with TRBD1. V lost 8 bases, J lost 4 bases, and 5 bases stayed unmatched. This CDR3 has 13 amino acids. CDR1 LNHDA and CDR2 SQIVND come from the germline V gene (reference sequence). The CDR3 DNA is TGTGCCAGTGGATTACAGGGGAATCAGCCCCAGCATTTT. This translates into CASGLQGNQPQHF.

This chain uses TRBV4-2 with TRBJ2-1, with 7 bases that match TRBD2. The V gene end was trimmed by 4 bases and the J gene end by 9 bases; junction bases not matched to a gene: 3. Germline lookup yields CDR1 LGHNA and CDR2 YNFKEQ. The CDR3 runs 12 residues. Here the CDR3 reads CASSPIAGEQFF. In DNA form, the CDR3 reads TGTGCCAGCAGCCCAATAGCGGGTGAGCAGTTCTTC.